What follows are 14 T cell receptor beta chains derived from one specimen sequenced in a study of control samples from healthy donors and cancer patients. Here immunoSEQ multiplex PCR was the method, and the copy in TCRdb shows in-frame clones only, minus some. The data contain fewer than 500,000 clones, 80% to 95% of them singletons. The specimen sequenced was PBMCs. Source of these receptors: a man in his forties or fifties with head and neck cancer.

This chain joins TRBV25-1 and TRBJ1-2; D is possibly TRBD1 (5 bases). The CDR3 contains 12 residues. Germline V gives CDR1 MGHDK, CDR2 SYGVNS. Between the trimmed V and J ends, which lost 7 bases and 3 bases, there was a span of 9 bases. Written as DNA, the CDR3 is TGTGCCAGCACGGGGGACTACTATGGCTACACCTTC. Amino acids: CASTGDYYGYTF.

The chain employs TRBV19 and TRBJ2-7; 8 nucleotides line up with TRBD2. CDR1 is LNHDA and CDR2 is SQIVND in the germline V gene (reference sequence). With V trimmed by 3 bases and J by 5 bases, 6 bases remained unmatched. The CDR3 has 14 residues. The CDR3 sequence: CASSMGLVADEQYF. CDR3 sequence (DNA): TGTGCCAGTAGTATGGGACTAGTCGCCGACGAGCAGTACTTC.

Only one count was recorded for this clone. V usage is TRBV27 and J usage is TRBJ2-7; a possible D gene is TRBD1 (6 bases). V dropped 4 bases and J dropped 2 bases, with 15 bases sitting between them. This CDR3 region has 15 residues. Germline V CDR1 and CDR2: MNHEY, SMNVEV (reference sequence). The DNA of the CDR3 is TGTGCCAGCAGTTCCCCGGGACAAAAGGCCTACGAGCAGTACTTC. This gives the protein CASSSPGQKAYEQYF.

This sequence joins TRBV6-5 and TRBJ1-2; TRBD1 matches at 7 bases. The CDR3 spans 15 residues. The germline CDR1 and CDR2 sequences are MNHEY and SVGAGI. V shed 3 bases, J shed 0 bases, and the junction held 4 bases outside the gene matches. The CDR3 DNA is TGTGCCAGCAGTTATCAGAGGGGGCCTAACTATGGCTACACCTTC. It translates to CASSYQRGPNYGYTF.

Only one count was recorded for this clone. This sequence joins TRBV2 and TRBJ1-5; D is ambiguous. Trimming shortened V by 3 bases and J by 7 bases, and 10 bases separated the two germline ends. The CDR3 has 13 residues. Germline CDR1 SNHLY, CDR2 FYNNEI. The CDR3 coding sequence is TGTGCCAGCAGTGATAGAAAGGAACAGCCCCAGCATTTT. This translates into CASSDRKEQPQHF.

A word on this clone: The same CDR3 can be traced to other DNA sequences in this sample. J is TRBJ1-6 and V is TRBV28; possible D gene TRBD1, 5 bases. There are 13 residues in the CDR3. The V gene's germline CDR1 is MDHEN and CDR2 SYDVKM. Between the trimmed V and J ends, which lost 6 bases and 7 bases, there was a span of 10 bases. CDR3 sequence: CASRRQGNSPLHF. In nucleotides, the CDR3 is TGTGCCAGCAGGCGCCAGGGAAATTCACCCCTCCACTTT.

The J gene is TRBJ2-3, the V gene TRBV9, with D unresolved. The germline V gene encodes CDR1 SGDLS and CDR2 YYNGEE. V was cut by 2 bases and J by 2 bases, with 15 bases left in between. The CDR3 consists of 16 residues. CDR3 region: CASSVGTIPHTDTQYF. In DNA form, the CDR3 reads TGTGCCAGCAGCGTGGGTACGATACCCCACACAGATACGCAGTATTTT. The full variable domain, its missing parts supplied by reference TRBV9 and TRBJ2-3, is DSGVTQTPKHLITATGQRVTLRCSPRSGDLSVYWYQQSLDQGLQFLIQYYNGEERAKGNILERFSAQQFPDLHSELNLSSLELGDSALYFCASSVGTIPHTDTQYFGPGTRLTVL.

The genes are TRBV12-3 or TRBV12-4 and TRBJ2-1; 7 bases fit TRBD1. The CDR3 has 13 residues. The trim removed 5 bases at V and 6 bases at J, leaving 4 bases unmatched. The DNA for the CDR3 is TGTGCCAGCAGTCTCGACAGGGCCAATGAGCAGTTCTTC. It is translated as CASSLDRANEQFF.

The CDR3 loop is CASSVDVDTIAYEQYF. CDR3 sequence (DNA): TGTGCCAGCAGCGTAGACGTCGACACCATTGCCTACGAGCAGTACTTC. V is TRBV9 and J is TRBJ2-7; unclear D gene. With 0 bases removed from V and 2 bases from J, the gap between germline ends came to 15 bases. The germline CDR1 and CDR2 sequences are SGDLS and YYNGEE. The CDR3 extends over 16 amino acids.

The chain employs TRBV7-3 and TRBJ1-2; 12 positions agree with TRBD1. Germline lookup yields CDR1 SGHTA and CDR2 FQGTGA. V dropped 6 bases and J dropped 8; count of bases not matched to a gene: 7. The CDR3 length is 14 residues. CDR3 DNA: TGTGCCAGCAGTAAGGGACAGGGGGCGACGGGCTACACCTTC. It is translated as CASSKGQGATGYTF. Using reference TRBV7-3 and TRBJ1-2 for the parts outside the CDR3, the full variable domain is GAGVSQTPSNKVTEKGKYVELRCDPISGHTALYWYRQSLGQGPEFLIYFQGTGAADDSGLPNDRFFAVRPEGSVSTLKIQRTERGDSAVYLCASSKGQGATGYTFGSGTRLTVV.

This clone was counted once. This rearrangement joins TRBV5-1 to TRBJ1-1; 7 positions agree with TRBD1. Germline lookup yields CDR1 SGHRS and CDR2 YFSETQ. CDR3 size: 13 residues. With V trimmed by 6 bases and J by 10 bases, 12 bases remained unmatched. CDR3 sequence reads: CASKGEQGIGAFF. The CDR3 DNA reads as TGCGCCAGCAAGGGGGAACAGGGGATCGGAGCTTTCTTT.

The CDR3 loop reads CASSPLDSNSNQPQHF. The CDR3 DNA follows: TGTGCCAGCAGCCCTTTGGACTCTAATAGCAATCAGCCCCAGCATTTT. The V and J genes are TRBV28 and TRBJ1-5; D gene unclear. The germline V gene has CDR1 MDHEN and CDR2 SYDVKM. V was clipped by 6 bases and J by 0 bases, with 15 bases between them. This CDR3 is 16 amino acids long.

The chain recombines TRBV19 with TRBJ1-5; possible D gene TRBD1, 6 bases. V lost 1 base, J lost 4 bases, and 14 bases lay in between. This CDR3 spans 16 amino acids. From germline, CDR1 is LNHDA and CDR2 SQIVND (reference sequence). The CDR3 bases are TGTGCCAGTAGTATAGTACCCGCCAGGGGTAATCAGCCCCAGCATTTT. This translates into CASSIVPARGNQPQHF.

This rearrangement joins TRBV7-9 to TRBJ1-5; D is ambiguous. The CDR3 is 11 amino acids. V was clipped by 8 bases and J by 3 bases, with 5 bases between them. The germline CDR1 and CDR2 sequences are SEHNR and FQNEAQ (reference sequence). In DNA form, the CDR3 reads TGTGCCAGCGGGGTCAATCAGCCCCAGCATTTT. It codes for CASGVNQPQHF.